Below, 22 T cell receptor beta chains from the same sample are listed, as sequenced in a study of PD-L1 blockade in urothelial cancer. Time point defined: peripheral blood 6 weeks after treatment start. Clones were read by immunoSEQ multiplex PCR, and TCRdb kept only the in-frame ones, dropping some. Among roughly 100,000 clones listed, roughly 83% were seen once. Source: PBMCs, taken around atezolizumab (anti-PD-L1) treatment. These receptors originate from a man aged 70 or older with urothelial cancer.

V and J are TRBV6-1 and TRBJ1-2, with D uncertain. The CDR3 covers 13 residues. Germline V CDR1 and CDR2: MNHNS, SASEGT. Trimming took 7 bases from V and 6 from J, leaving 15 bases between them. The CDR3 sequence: CASTPRGEDGYTF. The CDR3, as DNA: TGTGCCAGCACCCCTCGCGGGGAAGATGGCTACACCTTC.

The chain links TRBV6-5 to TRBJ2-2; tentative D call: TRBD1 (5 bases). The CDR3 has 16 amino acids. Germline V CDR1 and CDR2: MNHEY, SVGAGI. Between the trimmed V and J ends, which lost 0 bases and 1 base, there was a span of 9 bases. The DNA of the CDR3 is TGTGCCAGCAGTTACTCGGGGCAGATGAACACCGGGGAGCTGTTTTTT. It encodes CASSYSGQMNTGELFF.

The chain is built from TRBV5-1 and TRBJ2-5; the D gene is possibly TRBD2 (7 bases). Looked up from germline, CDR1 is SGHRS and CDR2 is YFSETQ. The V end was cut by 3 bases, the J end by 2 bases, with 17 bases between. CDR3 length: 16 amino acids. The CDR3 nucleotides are TGCGCCAGCAGCTCCGGGGGGCTAGGAGCACAAGAGACCCAGTACTTC. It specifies CASSSGGLGAQETQYF. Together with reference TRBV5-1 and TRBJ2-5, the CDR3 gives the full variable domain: KAGVTQTPRYLIKTRGQQVTLSCSPISGHRSVSWYQQTPGQGLQFLFEYFSETQRNKGNFPGRFSGRQFSNSRSEMNVSTLELGDSALYLCASSSGGLGAQETQYFGPGTRLLVL.

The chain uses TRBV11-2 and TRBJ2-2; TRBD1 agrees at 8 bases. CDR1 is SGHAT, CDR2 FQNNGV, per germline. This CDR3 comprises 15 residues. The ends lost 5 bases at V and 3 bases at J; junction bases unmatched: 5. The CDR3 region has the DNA TGTGCCAGCAGCAATACAGGGGGTTACACCGGGGAGCTGTTTTTT. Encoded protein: CASSNTGGYTGELFF.

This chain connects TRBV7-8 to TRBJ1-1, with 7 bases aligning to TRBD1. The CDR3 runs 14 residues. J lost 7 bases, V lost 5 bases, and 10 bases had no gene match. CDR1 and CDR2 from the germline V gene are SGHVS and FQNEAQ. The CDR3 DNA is TGTGCCAGCAGCACCCGACAGGGCCAAGGTGAAGCTTTCTTT. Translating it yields CASSTRQGQGEAFF.

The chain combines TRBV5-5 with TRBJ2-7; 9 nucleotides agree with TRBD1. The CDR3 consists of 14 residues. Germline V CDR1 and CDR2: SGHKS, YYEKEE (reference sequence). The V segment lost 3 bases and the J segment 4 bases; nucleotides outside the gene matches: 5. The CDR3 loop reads CASSYGQGQYEQYF. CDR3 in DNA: TGTGCCAGCAGCTATGGACAGGGGCAGTACGAGCAGTACTTC.

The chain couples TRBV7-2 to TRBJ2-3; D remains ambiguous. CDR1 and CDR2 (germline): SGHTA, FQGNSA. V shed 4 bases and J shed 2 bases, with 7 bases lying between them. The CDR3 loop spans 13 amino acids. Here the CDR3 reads CASSSPSTDTQYF. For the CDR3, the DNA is TGTGCCAGCAGCTCCCCATCCACAGATACGCAGTATTTT.

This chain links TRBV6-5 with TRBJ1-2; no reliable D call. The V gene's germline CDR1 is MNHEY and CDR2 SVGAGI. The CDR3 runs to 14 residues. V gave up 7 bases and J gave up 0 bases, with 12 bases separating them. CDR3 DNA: TGTGCCAGCACACCCGGCGGGTCTAACTATGGCTACACCTTC. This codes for CASTPGGSNYGYTF.

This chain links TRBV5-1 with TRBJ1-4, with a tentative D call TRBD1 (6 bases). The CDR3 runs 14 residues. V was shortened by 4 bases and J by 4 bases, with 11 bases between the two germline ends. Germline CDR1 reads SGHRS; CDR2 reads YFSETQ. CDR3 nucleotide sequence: TGCGCCAGCAGCGCAGGGGATAATAATGAAAAACTGTTTTTT. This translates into CASSAGDNNEKLFF.

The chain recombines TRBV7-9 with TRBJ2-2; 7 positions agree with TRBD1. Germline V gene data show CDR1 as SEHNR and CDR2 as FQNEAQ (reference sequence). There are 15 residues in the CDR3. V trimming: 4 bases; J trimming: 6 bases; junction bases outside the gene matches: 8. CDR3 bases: TGTGCCAGCAGCTCGATCGACAGGGCGGCCGGGGAGCTGTTTTTT. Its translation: CASSSIDRAAGELFF.

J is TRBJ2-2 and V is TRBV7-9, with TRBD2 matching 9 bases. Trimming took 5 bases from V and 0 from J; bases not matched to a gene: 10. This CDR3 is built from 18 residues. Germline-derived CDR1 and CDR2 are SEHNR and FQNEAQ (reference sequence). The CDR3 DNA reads TGTGCCAGCAGCCCCGTCCCACTAGCGGGTCCGAACACCGGGGAGCTGTTTTTT. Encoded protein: CASSPVPLAGPNTGELFF.

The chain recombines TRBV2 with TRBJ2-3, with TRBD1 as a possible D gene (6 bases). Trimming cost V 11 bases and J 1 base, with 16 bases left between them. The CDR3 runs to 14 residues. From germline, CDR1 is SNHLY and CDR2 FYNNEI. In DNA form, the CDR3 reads TGTGCCGACAAGGGGGACATCGGCACAGATACGCAGTATTTT. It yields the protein CADKGDIGTDTQYF.

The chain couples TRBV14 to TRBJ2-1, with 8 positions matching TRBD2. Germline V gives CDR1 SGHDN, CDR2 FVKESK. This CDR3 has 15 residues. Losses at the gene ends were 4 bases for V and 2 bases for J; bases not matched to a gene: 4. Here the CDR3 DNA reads TGTGCCAGCAGCCTTATAGCGGGAACCTACAATGAGCAGTTCTTC. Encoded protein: CASSLIAGTYNEQFF.

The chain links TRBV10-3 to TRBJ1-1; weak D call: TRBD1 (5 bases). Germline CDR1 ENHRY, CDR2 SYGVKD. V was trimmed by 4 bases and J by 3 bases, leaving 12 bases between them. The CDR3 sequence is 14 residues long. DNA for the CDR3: TGTGCCATCAGTGGGGCAGGGTGGGACACTGAAGCTTTCTTT. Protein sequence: CAISGAGWDTEAFF.

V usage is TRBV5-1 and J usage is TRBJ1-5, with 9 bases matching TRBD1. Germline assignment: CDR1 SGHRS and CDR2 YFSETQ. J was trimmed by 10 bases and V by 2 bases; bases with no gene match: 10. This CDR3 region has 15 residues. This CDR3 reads CASSLAGQGIGPQHF. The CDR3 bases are TGCGCCAGCAGCTTAGCGGGACAGGGAATTGGACCCCAGCATTTT. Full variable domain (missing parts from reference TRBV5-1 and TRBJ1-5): KAGVTQTPRYLIKTRGQQVTLSCSPISGHRSVSWYQQTPGQGLQFLFEYFSETQRNKGNFPGRFSGRQFSNSRSEMNVSTLELGDSALYLCASSLAGQGIGPQHFGDGTRLSIL.

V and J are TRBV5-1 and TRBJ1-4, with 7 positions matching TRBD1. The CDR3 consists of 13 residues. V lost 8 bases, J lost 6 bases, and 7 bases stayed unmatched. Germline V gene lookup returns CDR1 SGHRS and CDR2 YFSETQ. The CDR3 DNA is TGCGCCAGTGGAACAGGGGTGGATGAAAAACTGTTTTTT. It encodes CASGTGVDEKLFF.

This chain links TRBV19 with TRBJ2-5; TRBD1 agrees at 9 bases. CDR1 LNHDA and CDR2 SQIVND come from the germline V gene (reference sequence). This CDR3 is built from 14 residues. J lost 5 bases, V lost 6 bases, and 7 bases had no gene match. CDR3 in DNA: TGTGCCAGTAGCTCCACAGGGGGCGGTGAGACCCAGTACTTC. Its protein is CASSSTGGGETQYF.

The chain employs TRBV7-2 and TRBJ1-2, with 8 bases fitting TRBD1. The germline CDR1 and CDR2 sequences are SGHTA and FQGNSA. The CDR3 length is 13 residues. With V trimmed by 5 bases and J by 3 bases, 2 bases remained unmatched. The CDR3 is CASSPTGDYGYTF. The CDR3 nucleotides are TGTGCCAGCAGCCCGACAGGGGACTATGGCTACACCTTC.

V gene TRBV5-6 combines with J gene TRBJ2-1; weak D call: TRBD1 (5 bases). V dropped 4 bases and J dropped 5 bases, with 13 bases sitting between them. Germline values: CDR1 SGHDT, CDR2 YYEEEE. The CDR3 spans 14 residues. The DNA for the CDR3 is TGTGCCAGCAGCCCCGAGTCAGGGCACAATGAGCAGTTCTTC. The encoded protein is CASSPESGHNEQFF.

The CDR3 reads CASSAGTSGGLDTQYF. The CDR3, as DNA: TGTGCCAGCAGCGCGGGGACTAGCGGGGGTCTGGATACGCAGTATTTT. The chain joins TRBV2 to TRBJ2-3, with 14 bases identical to TRBD2. Germline CDR1 is SNHLY and CDR2 is FYNNEI. V lost 6 bases, J lost 6 bases, and 8 bases stayed unmatched. The CDR3 totals 16 residues.

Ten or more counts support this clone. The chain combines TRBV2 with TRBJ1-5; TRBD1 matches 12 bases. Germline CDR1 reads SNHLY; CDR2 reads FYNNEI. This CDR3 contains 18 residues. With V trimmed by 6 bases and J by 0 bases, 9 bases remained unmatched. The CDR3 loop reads CASSDLGQGALSNQPQHF. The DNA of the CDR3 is TGTGCCAGCAGCGATCTGGGACAGGGGGCCCTTAGCAATCAGCCCCAGCATTTT.

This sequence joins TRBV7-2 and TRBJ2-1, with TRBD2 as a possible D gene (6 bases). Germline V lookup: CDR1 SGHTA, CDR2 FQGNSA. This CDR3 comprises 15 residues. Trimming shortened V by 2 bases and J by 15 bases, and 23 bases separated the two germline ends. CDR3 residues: CASSLWPVGLGEVFF. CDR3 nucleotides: TGTGCCAGCAGCTTATGGCCAGTTGGCTTAGGGGAGGTGTTCTTC.